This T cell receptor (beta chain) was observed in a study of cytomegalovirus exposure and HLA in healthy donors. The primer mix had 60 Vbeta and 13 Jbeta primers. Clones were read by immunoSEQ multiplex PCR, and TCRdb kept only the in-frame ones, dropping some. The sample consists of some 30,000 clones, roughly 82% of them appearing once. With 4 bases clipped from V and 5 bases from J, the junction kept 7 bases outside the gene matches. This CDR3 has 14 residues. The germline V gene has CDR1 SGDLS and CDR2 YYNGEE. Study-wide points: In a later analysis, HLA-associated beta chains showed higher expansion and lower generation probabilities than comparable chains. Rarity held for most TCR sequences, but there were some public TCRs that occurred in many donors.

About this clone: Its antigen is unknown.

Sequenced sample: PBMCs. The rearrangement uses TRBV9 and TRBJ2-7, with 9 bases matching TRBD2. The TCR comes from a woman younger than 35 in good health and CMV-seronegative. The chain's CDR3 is CASSLRAGGDEQYF. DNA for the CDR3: TGTGCCAGCAGCCTTAGGGCGGGAGGGGACGAGCAGTACTTC.